Following are 28 T cell receptor beta chains from one sample sequenced in a study of control samples from healthy donors and cancer patients. This table comes from immunoSEQ multiplex PCR, and its TCRdb copy is limited to in-frame clones, with some not included. The data contain about 130,000 clones, roughly 92% of them singletons. Sequencing input: blood. These receptors all stem from a young man in good health.

Comments on this clone: The junction departs from the called germline gene at one end, perhaps through a read error. The chain recombines TRBV11-3 with TRBJ2-1; 8 nucleotides match TRBD2. Germline CDR1 SGHNT, CDR2 YENEEA. The CDR3 runs 15 residues. The CDR3 spells CAGSLVAGGHSEQFF. The CDR3 nucleotides are TGTGCCGGCAGCTTAGTGGCGGGGGGTCACAGTGAGCAGTTCTTC. Based on the CDR3 plus reference TRBV11-3 and TRBJ2-1, the full variable domain is EAGVVQSPRYKIIEKKQPVAFWCNPISGHNTLYWYLQNLGQGPELLIRYENEEAVDDSQLPKDRFSAERLKGVDSTLKIQPAELGDSAVYLCAGSLVAGGHSEQFFGPGTRLTVL.

This chain joins TRBV19 and TRBJ1-5; TRBD1 is a possible D gene (6 bases). CDR3 length equals 15 residues. V was clipped by 5 bases and J by 0 bases, with 11 bases between them. Germline values: CDR1 LNHDA, CDR2 SQIVND (reference sequence). The DNA for the CDR3 is TGTGCCAGTAGTCCCAGGGGCAGTAGCAATCAGCCCCAGCATTTT. It encodes CASSPRGSSNQPQHF.

CDR3 loop: CASTRIGDNTGELFF. The CDR3 DNA is TGTGCCAGCACCAGGATTGGGGACAACACCGGGGAGCTGTTTTTT. This rearrangement joins TRBV2 to TRBJ2-2; D tentatively fits TRBD1 or TRBD2 (5 bases each). The V end was cut by 7 bases, the J end by 2 bases, with 14 bases between. Germline assignment: CDR1 SNHLY and CDR2 FYNNEI. This CDR3 has 15 residues. The variable domain in full, with the rest retrieved from reference TRBV2 and TRBJ2-2, is EPEVTQTPSHQVTQMGQEVILRCVPISNHLYFYWYRQILGQKVEFLVSFYNNEISEKSEIFDDQFSVERPDGSNFTLKIRSTKLEDSAMYFCASTRIGDNTGELFFGEGSRLTVL.

The chain joins TRBV5-1 to TRBJ2-2; D is unresolved. Trimming left V 4 bases short and J 0 bases short, with 10 bases between. Looked up from germline, CDR1 is SGHRS and CDR2 is YFSETQ. This CDR3 has 15 residues. The CDR3 DNA reads as TGCGCCAGCAGCCCCGTTACAACGAACACCGGGGAGCTGTTTTTT. Its translation is CASSPVTTNTGELFF.

The chain joins TRBV27 to TRBJ2-3; TRBD2 agrees at 10 bases. CDR3 length: 14 amino acids. Per germline, CDR1 MNHEY and CDR2 SMNVEV (reference sequence). V dropped 5 bases and J dropped 4; count of bases not matched to a gene: 3. The CDR3 DNA reads as TGTGCCAGCAGTAAGCGGGGGGGCCCAGATACGCAGTATTTT. Its translation: CASSKRGGPDTQYF.

The chain recombines TRBV3-1 (or the pseudogene TRBV3-2) with TRBJ2-4; TRBD2 matches at 7 bases. V dropped 1 base and J dropped 0; count of bases not matched to a gene: 9. Germline V gives CDR1 LGHDT, CDR2 YNNKEL (reference sequence). This CDR3 is 18 amino acids long. The CDR3 spells CASSQAGLLAVAKNIQYF. The CDR3 nucleotides are TGTGCCAGCAGCCAAGCAGGTTTGCTAGCGGTAGCCAAAAACATTCAGTACTTC.

This chain joins TRBV28 and TRBJ2-7, with no clear D. Germline V CDR1 and CDR2: MDHEN, SYDVKM. The CDR3 runs to 18 residues. Trimming left V 3 bases short and J 0 bases short, with 21 bases between. CDR3 protein: CASSFSVRPGYNSYEQYF. The CDR3 DNA sequence: TGTGCCAGCAGTTTCTCAGTACGTCCTGGGTACAACTCCTACGAGCAGTACTTC.

The rearrangement uses TRBV9 and TRBJ2-3; no reliable D call. Germline loops: CDR1 SGDLS, CDR2 YYNGEE. V was shortened by 4 bases and J by 2 bases, with 14 bases between the two germline ends. The CDR3 is 15 amino acids. CDR3: CASSPEWRPTDTQYF. The CDR3 DNA reads as TGTGCCAGCAGCCCGGAGTGGCGGCCCACAGATACGCAGTATTTT.

V and J are TRBV6-2 or TRBV6-3 and TRBJ2-6; 8 bases are shared with TRBD1. Trimming cost V 6 bases and J 3 bases; bases outside gene matches: 10. The CDR3 extends over 17 amino acids. CDR1 and CDR2 from the germline V gene are MNHEY and SVGEGT. The CDR3 spells CASSPTYRGFGANVLTF. The CDR3 bases are TGTGCCAGCAGCCCTACCTACAGGGGGTTTGGGGCCAACGTCCTGACTTTC.

The rearrangement uses TRBV9 and TRBJ2-7; possibly TRBD1 or TRBD2 for D (7 bases each). V was pared by 3 bases and J by 0 bases, with 13 bases between. This CDR3 comprises 15 residues. Germline CDR1 reads SGDLS; CDR2 reads YYNGEE. Here the CDR3 DNA reads TGTGCCAGCAGCGCAGGGGGGGGAAGCTCCTACGAGCAGTACTTC. Residues: CASSAGGGSSYEQYF.

This chain links TRBV7-3 with TRBJ1-1; D is undetermined. Germline CDR1 reads SGHTA; CDR2 reads FQGTGA. This CDR3 is built from 14 residues. V was pared by 2 bases and J by 3 bases, with 10 bases between. CDR3 in amino acids: CASSLDPSDTEAFF. CDR3 DNA: TGTGCCAGCAGCTTAGACCCCTCGGACACTGAAGCTTTCTTT.

The J gene is TRBJ1-2, the V gene TRBV5-6; no clear D. Trimming left V 4 bases short and J 4 bases short, with 23 bases between. Germline V gene sequence: CDR1 SGHDT, CDR2 YYEEEE. The CDR3 consists of 17 residues. The CDR3 protein is CASSGLSTHRQAYGYTF. CDR3 bases: TGTGCCAGCAGCGGCCTCTCGACCCACCGCCAGGCCTATGGCTACACCTTC.

The gene calls are TRBV29-1 and TRBJ2-7; 11 bases agree with TRBD1. The CDR3 runs 15 residues. Germline values: CDR1 SQVTM, CDR2 ANQGSEA. V gave up 5 bases and J gave up 2 bases; unmatched junction bases: 8. The CDR3 region is CSVRTGGLRAYEQYF. The CDR3 DNA reads as TGCAGCGTTCGGACAGGGGGCTTACGTGCCTACGAGCAGTACTTC.

Regarding this clone: An end of the junction does not agree with germline; a read error may underlie this. The V gene is TRBV12-5, the J gene TRBJ2-5; no firm D call. CDR3 length: 11 residues. From germline, CDR1 is LGHNT and CDR2 FRNRAP. The CDR3 region is CASGFELVSDF. The DNA of the CDR3 is TGTGCTAGTGGTTTTGAGCTTGTCTCGGACTTC.

The chain employs TRBV9 and TRBJ1-2, with TRBD1 as a possible D gene (5 bases). The germline V gene encodes CDR1 SGDLS and CDR2 YYNGEE. V was pared by 0 bases and J by 7 bases, with 13 bases between. There are 14 residues in the CDR3. The CDR3 sequence: CASSVGQSVLGYTF. In nucleotides, the CDR3 is TGTGCCAGCAGCGTAGGACAGTCGGTTCTTGGCTACACCTTC. The entire variable domain, with the rest obtained from reference TRBV9 and TRBJ1-2, is as follows: DSGVTQTPKHLITATGQRVTLRCSPRSGDLSVYWYQQSLDQGLQFLIQYYNGEERAKGNILERFSAQQFPDLHSELNLSSLELGDSALYFCASSVGQSVLGYTFGSGTRLTVV.

The chain's CDR3 is CASSKLGKRGPTSNEQFF. CDR3 in DNA: TGTGCCAGCAGCAAACTAGGGAAGCGGGGGCCAACCAGCAATGAGCAGTTCTTC. This chain joins TRBV21-1 and TRBJ2-1; TRBD2 is the table's D call and was not checked against the DNA. TRBV21-1 is a documented pseudogene. This CDR3 has 18 residues.

The chain uses TRBV12-3 or TRBV12-4 and TRBJ2-2; D is perhaps TRBD1 (5 bases). This CDR3 contains 11 residues. V gave up 10 bases and J gave up 6 bases, with 9 bases separating them. DNA for the CDR3: TGTGCCACGACAGCGTCCGGGGAGCTGTTTTTT. Translated, it gives CATTASGELFF.

The genes are TRBV5-1 and TRBJ1-1; D is uncertain. This CDR3 has 15 amino acids. Trimming shortened V by 4 bases and J by 3 bases, and 16 bases separated the two germline ends. CDR1 and CDR2 from the germline V gene are SGHRS and YFSETQ. In nucleotides, the CDR3 is TGCGCCAGCAGCCTAGGATTTCAGGCCCACACTGAAGCTTTCTTT. Residues: CASSLGFQAHTEAFF.

The chain uses TRBV12-5 and TRBJ1-1; 12 positions match TRBD1. The CDR3 extends over 23 amino acids. The V gene end was trimmed by 2 bases and the J gene end by 6 bases; junction bases not matched to a gene: 28. CDR1 LGHNT and CDR2 FRNRAP come from the germline V gene. The CDR3 bases are TGTGCTAGTGGTTTGTTCCGACCGACCGGGACAGGGGGCCGTTCCGGATTTTGGTCTGAAGCTTTCTTT. It codes for CASGLFRPTGTGGRSGFWSEAFF.

This chain's CDR3 is CASSTTGVEQYF. In DNA form, the CDR3 reads TGTGCCAGCAGTACTACAGGGGTCGAGCAGTACTTC. V usage is TRBV6-6 and J usage is TRBJ2-7, with 7 bases lining up with TRBD1. V lost 5 bases to trimming and J lost 6 bases; unmatched junction nucleotides: 4. Germline lookup yields CDR1 MNHNY and CDR2 SVGAGI (reference sequence). This CDR3 is 12 amino acids long.

The V gene is TRBV29-1, the J gene TRBJ2-4, with D unclear. This CDR3 region has 14 residues. Germline V gene data show CDR1 as SQVTM and CDR2 as ANQGSEA. Trimming removed 4 bases from V and 0 bases from J, with 10 bases in between. The DNA for the CDR3 is TGCAGCGTTGGAGGCCGGCTAGCCAAAAACATTCAGTACTTC. Translating gives CSVGGRLAKNIQYF.

V and J are TRBV27 and TRBJ1-1; D ambiguous. The germline V and J ends were trimmed by 7 bases and 1 base, with 10 bases remaining between them. The CDR3 runs 13 residues. From germline, CDR1 is MNHEY and CDR2 SMNVEV (reference sequence). The CDR3 region is CASKTGRNTEAFF. Written as DNA, the CDR3 is TGTGCCAGCAAAACCGGGCGGAACACTGAAGCTTTCTTT.

The rearrangement uses TRBV7-2 and TRBJ2-3, with unresolved D. Germline CDR1 is SGHTA and CDR2 is FQGNSA. V was shortened by 3 bases and J by 7 bases, with 11 bases between the two germline ends. This CDR3 comprises 13 residues. In DNA form, the CDR3 reads TGTGCCAGCAGCTTGGATCCGGTTAATACGCAGTATTTT. It encodes CASSLDPVNTQYF.

The J gene is TRBJ2-7, the V gene TRBV11-3; D is undetermined. Germline values: CDR1 SGHNT, CDR2 YENEEA. The CDR3 is made up of 14 amino acids. Trimming removed 1 base at V and 5 bases at J, with 12 bases between. The CDR3 DNA reads as TGTGCCAGCAGCTTAGTCAGGCTCCTTAACGAGCAGTACTTC. Amino acid sequence: CASSLVRLLNEQYF.

The genes are TRBV21-1 and TRBJ1-3. TRBV21-1 is reported as a pseudogene. This CDR3 region has 16 residues. CDR3 sequence (DNA): TGTGCCAGCAGCCCACGAAGGATCCACTCTGGAAACACCATATATTTT. It codes for CASSPRRIHSGNTIYF.

The gene calls are TRBV9 and TRBJ1-1; D uncertain. The CDR3 covers 15 residues. V was clipped by 4 bases and J by 1 base, with 14 bases between them. The germline gives CDR1 SGDLS, CDR2 YYNGEE. This chain's CDR3 is CASSTHVAANTEAFF. Written as DNA, the CDR3 is TGTGCCAGCAGCACCCATGTGGCAGCGAACACTGAAGCTTTCTTT.

The chain joins TRBV15 to TRBJ2-5; D perhaps matches TRBD1 (6 bases). CDR3 size: 17 residues. V was clipped by 6 bases and J by 3 bases, with 23 bases between them. The germline V gene encodes CDR1 LNHNV and CDR2 YYDKDF (reference sequence). DNA for the CDR3: TGTGCCACCAGTTCTTTCATAAGGACAGCGACGAAAGAGACCCAGTACTTC. This codes for CATSSFIRTATKETQYF.

Here the CDR3 DNA reads TGCGCCAGCAGCTTCGGGGCGCTCGGGGCCAACGTCCTGACTTTC. Protein: CASSFGALGANVLTF. The chain has TRBV5-1 and TRBJ2-6; D possibly uses TRBD1 or TRBD2 (5 bases each). This CDR3 has 15 residues. Trimming shortened V by 2 bases and J by 4 bases, and 10 bases separated the two germline ends. Germline V gene data show CDR1 as SGHRS and CDR2 as YFSETQ. The full variable domain, completed using reference TRBV5-1 and TRBJ2-6, is KAGVTQTPRYLIKTRGQQVTLSCSPISGHRSVSWYQQTPGQGLQFLFEYFSETQRNKGNFPGRFSGRQFSNSRSEMNVSTLELGDSALYLCASSFGALGANVLTFGAGSRLTVL.